A selection of T cell receptor beta chains follows, all from one sample in a study of CD8+ T cells in alopecia areata. Only in-frame clones appear in the TCRdb table, and some are missing; sequencing was by immunoSEQ multiplex PCR. The sample contains over 150,000 clones, around half of which appear only once. The input for sequencing was CD8+ T cells sorted from blood, taken at week 24, from a patient treated with tofacitinib. The receptors here all came from a human donor with alopecia areata. CDR3s leave out the opening cysteine and the closing phenylalanine or tryptophan. Clone size appears in some rows only: once, few, many, or a class for an expanded clone.

J | size | V | length | CDR3
TRBJ1-4 | NA | TRBV2 | 10 | ASSTSNEKLF
TRBJ2-2 | NA | TRBV7-9 | 10 | ASSLNHGELF
TRBJ1-1 | few | TRBV6-4 | 11 | ASSEGGDTEAF
TRBJ2-1 | NA | TRBV2 | 12 | ASSDPSGPNEQF
TRBJ2-7 | few | TRBV9 | 13 | ASSEGWDGSYEQY
TRBJ1-1 | few | TRBV29-1 | 9 | SATGRAEAF
TRBJ1-1 | NA | TRBV9 | 13 | ASSVEGEASTEAF
TRBJ1-1 | many | TRBV27 | 12 | ASSLRQSNTEAF
TRBJ2-3 | NA | TRBV28 | 16 | ASSYTSGGLRRTDTQY
TRBJ2-7 | few | TRBV15 | 12 | ATSQDGTSYEQY
TRBJ1-4 | few | TRBV14 | 13 | ASSQGVATNEKLF
TRBJ1-2 | NA | TRBV29-1 | 16 | SVEGGAGQGPANYGYT
TRBJ2-7 | NA | TRBV30 | 11 | AWKDSTSYEQY
TRBJ2-5 | NA | TRBV5-1 | 12 | ASSQTENQETQY
TRBJ2-2 | NA | TRBV2 | 9 | ASDGAGELF
TRBJ2-7 | few | TRBV27 | 12 | ASSSQGGYTEQY
TRBJ1-5 | NA | TRBV7-7 | 12 | ASSLWKGCQPQH
TRBJ1-1 | NA | TRBV11-2 | 13 | ASSSGQGVYTEAF
TRBJ2-1 | few | TRBV10-1 | 13 | ASSENLGNYNEQF
TRBJ2-7 | NA | TRBV29-1 | 12 | SVEGTGWPYEQY
TRBJ2-1 | NA | TRBV29-1 | 11 | SVLKVSYNEQF
TRBJ2-6 | few | TRBV2 | 14 | ASSLGPISGANVLT
TRBJ1-1 | NA | TRBV30 | 12 | AWSTGQGKTEAF
TRBJ2-1 | NA | TRBV4-3 | 13 | ASSQVFTGNNEQF
TRBJ1-4 | NA | TRBV30 | 15 | AWRLDMKMGPNEKLF
TRBJ1-5 | NA | TRBV4-3 | 11 | ASSQEIGQPQH
TRBJ2-1 | NA | TRBV28 | 12 | ASSSRDLYNEQF
TRBJ2-7 | few | TRBV4-3 | 12 | ASSQEAASYEQY
TRBJ1-2 | NA | TRBV5-1 | 13 | ASSPHQGLNYGYT
TRBJ1-2 | NA | TRBV29-1 | 12 | SVEGSGGNYGYT
TRBJ1-1 | NA | TRBV30 | 11 | AWSIDGYTEAF
TRBJ1-4 | NA | TRBV10-2 | 13 | ASSESRATNEKLF
TRBJ1-2 | few | TRBV29-1 | 12 | SVGGQGMAYGYT
TRBJ2-3 | NA | TRBV29-1 | 10 | SVLTPADTQY
TRBJ1-2 | once | TRBV13 | 11 | ASSLGQGGGYT
TRBJ2-1 | once | TRBV5-4 | 14 | ASSPETSGVGNEQF
TRBJ1-4 | NA | TRBV6-6 | 12 | ASSYEGGLEELF
TRBJ1-6 | few | TRBV5-6 | 12 | ASSLTPEDSPLH
TRBJ2-1 | few | TRBV29-1 | 13 | SVGVSGGAYNEQF